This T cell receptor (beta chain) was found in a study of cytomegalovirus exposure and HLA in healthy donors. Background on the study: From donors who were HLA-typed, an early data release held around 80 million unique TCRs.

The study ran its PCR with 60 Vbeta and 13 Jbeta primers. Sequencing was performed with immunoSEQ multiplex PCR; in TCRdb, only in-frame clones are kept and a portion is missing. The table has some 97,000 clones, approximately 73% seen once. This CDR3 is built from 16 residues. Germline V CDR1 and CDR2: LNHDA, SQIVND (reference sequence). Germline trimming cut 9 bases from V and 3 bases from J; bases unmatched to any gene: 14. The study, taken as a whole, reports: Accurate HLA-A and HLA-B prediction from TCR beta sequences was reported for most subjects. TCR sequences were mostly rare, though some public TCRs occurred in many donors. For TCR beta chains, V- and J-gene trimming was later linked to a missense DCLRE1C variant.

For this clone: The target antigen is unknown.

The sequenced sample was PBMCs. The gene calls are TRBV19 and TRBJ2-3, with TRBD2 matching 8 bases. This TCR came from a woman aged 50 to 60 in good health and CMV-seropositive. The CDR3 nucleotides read TGTGCCAGCAGCCCTACGGGAGGGCCCTCAACAGATACGCAGTATTTT. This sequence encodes CASSPTGGPSTDTQYF.